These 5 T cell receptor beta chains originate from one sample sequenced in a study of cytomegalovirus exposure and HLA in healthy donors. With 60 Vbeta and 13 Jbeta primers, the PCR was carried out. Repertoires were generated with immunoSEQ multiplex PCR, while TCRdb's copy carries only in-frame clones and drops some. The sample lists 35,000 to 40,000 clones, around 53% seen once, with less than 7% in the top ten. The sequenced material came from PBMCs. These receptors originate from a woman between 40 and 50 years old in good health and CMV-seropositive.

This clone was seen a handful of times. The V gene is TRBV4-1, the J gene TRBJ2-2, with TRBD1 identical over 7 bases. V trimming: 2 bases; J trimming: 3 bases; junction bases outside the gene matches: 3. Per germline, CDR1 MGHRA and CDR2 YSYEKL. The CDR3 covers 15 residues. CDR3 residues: CASSQPGQYTGELFF. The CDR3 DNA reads TGCGCCAGCAGCCAACCGGGACAGTACACCGGGGAGCTGTTTTTT.

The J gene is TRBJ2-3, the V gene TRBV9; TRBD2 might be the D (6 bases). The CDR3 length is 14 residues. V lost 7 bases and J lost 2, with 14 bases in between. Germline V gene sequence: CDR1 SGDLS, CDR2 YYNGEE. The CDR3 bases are TGTGCCAGCTGTCGAGCGGGCTACACAGATACGCAGTATTTT. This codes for CASCRAGYTDTQYF.

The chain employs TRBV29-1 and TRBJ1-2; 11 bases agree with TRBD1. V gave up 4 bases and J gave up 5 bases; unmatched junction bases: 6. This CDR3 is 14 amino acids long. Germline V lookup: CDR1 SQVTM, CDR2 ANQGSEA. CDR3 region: CSVGGGQGGYGYTF. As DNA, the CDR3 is TGCAGCGTTGGTGGGGGACAGGGGGGGTATGGCTACACCTTC.

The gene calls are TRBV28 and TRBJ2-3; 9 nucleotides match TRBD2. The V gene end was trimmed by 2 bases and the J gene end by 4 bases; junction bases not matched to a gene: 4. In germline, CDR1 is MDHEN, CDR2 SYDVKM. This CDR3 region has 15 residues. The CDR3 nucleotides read TGTGCCAGCAGTTTAAGTAGCGGGGGCGCAGATACGCAGTATTTT. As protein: CASSLSSGGADTQYF.

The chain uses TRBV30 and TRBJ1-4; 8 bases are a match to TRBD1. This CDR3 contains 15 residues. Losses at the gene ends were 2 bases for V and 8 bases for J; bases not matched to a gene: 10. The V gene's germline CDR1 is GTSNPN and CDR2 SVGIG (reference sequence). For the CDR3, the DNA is TGTGCCTGGAGTCTTAAGCAGGGGGCCGACGAAAAACTGTTTTTT. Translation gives CAWSLKQGADEKLFF. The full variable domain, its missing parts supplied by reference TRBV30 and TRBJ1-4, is SQTIHQWPATLVQPVGSPLSLECTVEGTSNPNLYWYRQAAGRGLQLLFYSVGIGQISSEVPQNLSASRPQDRQFILSSKKLLLSDSGFYLCAWSLKQGADEKLFFGSGTQLSVL.